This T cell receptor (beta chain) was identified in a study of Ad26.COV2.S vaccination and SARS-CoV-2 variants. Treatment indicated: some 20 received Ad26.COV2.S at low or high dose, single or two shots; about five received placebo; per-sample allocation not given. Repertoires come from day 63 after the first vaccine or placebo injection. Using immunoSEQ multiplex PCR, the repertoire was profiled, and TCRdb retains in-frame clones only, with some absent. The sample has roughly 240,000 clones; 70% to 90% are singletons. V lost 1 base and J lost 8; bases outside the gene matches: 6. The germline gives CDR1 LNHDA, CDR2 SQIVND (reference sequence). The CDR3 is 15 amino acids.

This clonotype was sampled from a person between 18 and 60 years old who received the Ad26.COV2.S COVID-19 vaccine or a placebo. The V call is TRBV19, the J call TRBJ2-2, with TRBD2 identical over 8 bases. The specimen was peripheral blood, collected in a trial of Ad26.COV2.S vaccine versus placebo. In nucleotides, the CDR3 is TGTGCCAGTAGTATAGGTCAGCGGGGGAGTGGGGAGCTGTTTTTT. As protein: CASSIGQRGSGELFF. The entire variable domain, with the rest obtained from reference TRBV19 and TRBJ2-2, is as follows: DGGITQSPKYLFRKEGQNVTLSCEQNLNHDAMYWYRQDPGQGLRLIYYSQIVNDFQKGDIAEGYSVSREKKESFPLTVTSAQKNPTAFYLCASSIGQRGSGELFFGEGSRLTVL.